The source of this T cell receptor (beta chain) is a study of shared clonotypes between healthy human individuals. Turning to the study itself: Per donor, CD8 memory used one plate, CD8 naive used two, CD4 memory used three and CD4 naive used three.

V was pared by 3 bases and J by 6 bases, with 4 bases of the junction left unmatched. CDR1 is SGHRS, CDR2 YFSETQ, per germline. The CDR3 contains 14 residues. How the authors handled the data: Filtering differed since immunoSEQ provided only junctions, with no quality scores. Sequenced by immunoSEQ multiplex PCR; TCRdb stores in-frame clones only, minus some. V, J and clone size were drawn from that table, and D and trimming were deduced from the DNA. The sample shows more than 2 million clones, almost 96% of them seen only once. Splitting of CD4+ cells produced CD45RA+ naive and CD45RA-negative memory subsets.

The chain is built from TRBV5-1 and TRBJ2-2, with 8 nucleotides matching TRBD2. This clonotype was obtained from a young man in good health. The specimen sequenced was naive CD4+ T cells sorted from blood. The subset denotes: CD45RA+ positively selected. The CDR3: CASSSRTSSGELFF. The CDR3 DNA reads as TGCGCCAGCAGCTCAAGGACTAGCTCCGGGGAGCTGTTTTTT.